There are a few counts of the clone carrying this T cell receptor (beta chain). The antigen remains undetermined. Study-level points and caveats: The larger-cohort validation was restricted to a single TCR beta V-J rearrangement rather than whole repertoires. Greatest tumor Treg TCR overlap was with tumor naive CD4+ cells. The TCR gene usage of tumor memory CD4+ T cells clustered together with blood and lymph node memory CD4+ cells and with lymph node naive CD4+ cells.

The CDR3 spans 16 residues. V was shortened by 0 bases and J by 0 bases, with 9 bases between the two germline ends. Germline assignment: CDR1 MGHRA and CDR2 YSYEKL. Tregs were sorted as CD4+CD25+CD127-/low cells. Constant-region reverse primers amplified full-length variable regions, followed by semi-nested Nested Universal Primer A PCR. TCRdb reanalysed the 5' RACE reads using MiXCR and keeps one entry per CDR3 protein. This table has under 45,000 distinct CDR3 sequences, 20% to 25% appearing once. This clonotype was sampled from a female donor with breast cancer. The gene calls are TRBV4-1 and TRBJ2-1, with D perhaps matching TRBD2 (6 bases). Sequencing input: Tregs sorted from blood. CDR3 coding DNA: TGCGCCAGCAGCCAAGAACCCGGGAGCTCCTACAATGAGCAGTTCTTC. The encoded protein is CASSQEPGSSYNEQFF.